These 9 T cell receptor beta chains were all obtained from the same sample, sequenced in a study of regulatory T cells in long-lasting Graves disease. Arm-PCR of CDR3 regions with iRepertoire HTBI primers generated TCR beta libraries. A single record per CDR3 protein comes from TCRdb applying MiXCR to the multiplex PCR reads. This sample has roughly 420,000 distinct CDR3 sequences, with less than 20% found just once. Time point: newly diagnosed GD, antithyroid drugs for less than 3 months. PBMC-extracted RNA yielded the TCR library. Sequenced material: peripheral blood mononuclear cells (PBMCs), taken at new diagnosis, from a patient treated with antithyroid drugs. These TCRs come from a female donor with Graves disease.

This clonotype was recorded many times. This chain links TRBV28 with TRBJ1-5; D unresolved. Germline loops: CDR1 MDHEN, CDR2 SYDVKM. V dropped 6 bases and J dropped 3 bases, with 18 bases sitting between them. This CDR3 has 16 residues. The CDR3 sequence: CASSSLAARYNQPQHF. CDR3 nucleotide sequence: TGTGCCAGCAGCTCCCTTGCAGCTAGATACAATCAGCCCCAGCATTTT. Combining the CDR3 with reference TRBV28 and TRBJ1-5 gives the whole variable domain DVKVTQSSRYLVKRTGEKVFLECVQDMDHENMFWYRQDPGLGLRLIYFSYDVKMKEKGDIPEGYSVSREKKERFSLILESASTNQTSMYLCASSSLAARYNQPQHFGDGTRLSIL.

This clonotype was counted at least ten times. The chain combines TRBV4-2 with TRBJ1-5; D uncertain. The V gene's germline CDR1 is LGHNA and CDR2 YNFKEQ. V lost 0 bases and J lost 3, with 12 bases in between. The CDR3 has 16 amino acids. The CDR3: CASSQDAQALNQPQHF. In DNA form, the CDR3 reads TGTGCCAGCAGCCAAGATGCTCAGGCGCTCAATCAGCCCCAGCATTTT.

This clonotype was counted many times. In DNA, the CDR3 is TGTGCCAGCGTCGTTGCCGGAGTCCACTACAATGAGCAGTTCTTC. Residues: CASVVAGVHYNEQFF. This chain connects TRBV2 to TRBJ2-1; D not certain. Germline V CDR1 and CDR2: SNHLY, FYNNEI. CDR3 size: 15 residues. Trimming shortened V by 8 bases and J by 3 bases, and 17 bases separated the two germline ends.

This clonotype was counted ten times or more. The chain carries TRBV30 and TRBJ2-3; D is perhaps TRBD1 (5 bases). The CDR3 totals 15 residues. V lost 4 bases, J lost 2 bases, and 16 bases lay in between. Germline values: CDR1 GTSNPN, CDR2 SVGIG (reference sequence). CDR3 sequence: CAWMYGAILTDTQYF. The CDR3 coding sequence is TGTGCCTGGATGTATGGGGCCATTCTCACAGATACGCAGTATTTT.

This clonotype was seen ten or more times. This rearrangement joins TRBV6-2 or TRBV6-3 to TRBJ2-1; D uncertain. This CDR3 has 13 residues. V was clipped by 3 bases and J by 8 bases, with 11 bases between them. In germline, CDR1 is MNHEY, CDR2 SVGEGT. CDR3 nucleotides: TGTGCCAGCAGTTATGTTTGGTTGGATGAGCAGTTCTTC. It translates to CASSYVWLDEQFF.

At least ten counts were recorded for this clonotype. CDR3 loop: CASSQGVGAAVNNYGYTF. The CDR3 DNA is TGCGCCAGCAGCCAAGGGGTGGGGGCAGCGGTCAACAACTATGGCTACACCTTC. The chain carries TRBV4-1 and TRBJ1-2, with a possible D match to TRBD1 (6 bases). With 1 base removed from V and 2 bases from J, the gap between germline ends came to 20 bases. Germline loops: CDR1 MGHRA, CDR2 YSYEKL. CDR3 size: 18 residues.

A word on this clonotype: Given a much more abundant clone one base away, this may be a read error. The chain couples TRBV10-2 to TRBJ1-5; unclear D gene. Germline CDR1 reads WSHSY; CDR2 reads SAAADI. Trimming shortened V by 3 bases and J by 6 bases, and 15 bases separated the two germline ends. This CDR3 has 15 amino acids. This chain's CDR3 is CASSDSRGGSQPQHF. CDR3 nucleotides: TGCGCCAGCAGTGACTCCCGAGGTGGGAGTCAGCCCCAGCATTTT.

This clonotype was observed a handful of times. The chain employs TRBV7-9 and TRBJ2-7; D call uncertain. The CDR3 loop spans 13 amino acids. V was shortened by 5 bases and J by 3 bases, with 11 bases between the two germline ends. Germline CDR1 reads SEHNR; CDR2 reads FQNEAQ (reference sequence). CDR3 residues: CASSRAEYYEQYF. DNA of the CDR3: TGTGCCAGCAGCCGGGCAGAATACTACGAGCAGTACTTC.

Concerning this clonotype: A much larger clonotype is one base distant, so this may be a read error. The J gene is TRBJ2-2, the V gene TRBV4-3; D perhaps matches TRBD2 (6 bases). CDR3 length: 17 residues. Germline loops: CDR1 LGHNA, CDR2 YSLEER. CDR3 in DNA: TGCGCCGGCAGCCAAGACCTCCGGGACTTTAACACCGGGGAGCTGTTTTTT. Protein product: CAGSQDLRDFNTGELFF.